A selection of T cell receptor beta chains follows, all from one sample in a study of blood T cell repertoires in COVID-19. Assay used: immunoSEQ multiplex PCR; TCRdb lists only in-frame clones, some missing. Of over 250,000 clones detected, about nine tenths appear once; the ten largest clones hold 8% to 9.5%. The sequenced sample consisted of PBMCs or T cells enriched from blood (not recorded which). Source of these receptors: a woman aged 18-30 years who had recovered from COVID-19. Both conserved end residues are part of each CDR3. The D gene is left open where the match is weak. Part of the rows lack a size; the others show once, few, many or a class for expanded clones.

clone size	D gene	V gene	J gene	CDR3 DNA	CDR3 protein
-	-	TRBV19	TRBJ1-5	TGTGCCAGTAGTACGTGGGCCCAGGGGAATCAGCCCCAGCATTTT	CASSTWAQGNQPQHF
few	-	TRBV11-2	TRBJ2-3	TGTGCCAGCAGCTCCCACACCTGGGATACGCAGTATTTT	CASSSHTWDTQYF
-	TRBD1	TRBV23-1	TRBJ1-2	TGCGCCAGCAGTCAATGCCGGGACAGGGGCACCTATGGCTACACCTTC	CASSQCRDRGTYGYTF
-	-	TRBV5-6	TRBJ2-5	TGTGCCAGCAGCTTCCTGGCGGGAAGGGAGACCCAGTACTTC	CASSFLAGRETQYF
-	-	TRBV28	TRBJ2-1	TGTGCCAGCAGTTTACGGTTTCTCTACAATGAGCAGTTCTTC	CASSLRFLYNEQFF
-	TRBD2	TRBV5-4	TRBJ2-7	TGTGCCAGCAGCTTGGCGACTAGCGGACACTCCTACGAGCAGTACTTC	CASSLATSGHSYEQYF
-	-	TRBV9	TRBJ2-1	TGTGCCAGCAGCGTAGGGAGTGACTACAATGAGCAGTTCTTC	CASSVGSDYNEQFF
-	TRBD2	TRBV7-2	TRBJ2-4	TGTGCCAGCAGCTTACGCGGGGGGCTTGACAAAAACATTCAGTACTTC	CASSLRGGLDKNIQYF
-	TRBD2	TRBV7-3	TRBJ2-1	TGTGCCAGCAGCTTCATAAACCTAGCGGGGGGGCCCAATGAGCAGTTCTTC	CASSFINLAGGPNEQFF
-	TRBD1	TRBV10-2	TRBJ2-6	TGCGCCAGCAGTGAGCACGGGACAGGGGAACTCTCTGGGGCCAACGTCCTGACTTTC	CASSEHGTGELSGANVLTF
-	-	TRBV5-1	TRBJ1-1	TGCGCCAGCAGGGCCGGACAGTTAGTCATGAACACTGAAGCTTTCTTT	CASRAGQLVMNTEAFF
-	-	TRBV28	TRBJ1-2	TGTGCCAGCACCGGGAACCTGGGACAAGACTATGGCTACACCTTC	CASTGNLGQDYGYTF
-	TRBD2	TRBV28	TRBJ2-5	TGTGCCAGCAGTTTTGTCACTAGCGGCGGACAAGAGACCCAGTACTTC	CASSFVTSGGQETQYF
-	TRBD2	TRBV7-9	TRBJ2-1	TGTGCCAGCAGCACCTCGGGACTAGCGGGAACCGGCCATGAGCAGTTCTTC	CASSTSGLAGTGHEQFF
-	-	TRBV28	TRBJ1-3	TGTGCCAGCAGTTCAAAAACGGGGTATGGGCGGGCGACTGGAAACACCATATATTTT	CASSSKTGYGRATGNTIYF
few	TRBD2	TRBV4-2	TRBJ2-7	TGTGCCAGCAGCCCCCAGATCGGGACTAGCGGCTACGAGCAGTACTTC	CASSPQIGTSGYEQYF
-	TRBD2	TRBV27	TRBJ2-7	TGTGCCTCCTCCCGTAAGACGTGGGGGAACAGCGGGAGTTCTTCAGACGAGCAGTACTTC	CASSRKTWGNSGSSSDEQYF
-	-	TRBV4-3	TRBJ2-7	TGCGCCAGCAGCCAATCTCTAGATGACTACGAGCAGTACTTC	CASSQSLDDYEQYF
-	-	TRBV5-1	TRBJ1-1	TGCGCCAGCAGCGGGCAGGGGAGGGGCACTGAAGCTTTCTTT	CASSGQGRGTEAFF
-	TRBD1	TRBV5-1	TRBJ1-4	TGCGCCAGCAGTAACGGACAGGGTGAAAAACTGTTTTTT	CASSNGQGEKLFF
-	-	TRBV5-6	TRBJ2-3	TGTGCCAGCCTAGGAACGAGCACAGATACGCAGTATTTT	CASLGTSTDTQYF
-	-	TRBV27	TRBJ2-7	TGTGCCAGCAGTCTATTCGGGAGCTCCTACGAGCAGTACTTC	CASSLFGSSYEQYF
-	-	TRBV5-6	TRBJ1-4	TGTGCCAGCAGCTTGCCGTCGGGGGCTAATGAAAAACTGTTTTTT	CASSLPSGANEKLFF
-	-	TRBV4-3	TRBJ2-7	TGCGCCAGCAGCCAAGCGGCACCAGCGGGCAGCTCCTACGAGCAGTACTTC	CASSQAAPAGSSYEQYF
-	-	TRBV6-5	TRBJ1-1	TGTGCCAGCAGGGCCACACAGGGACTGAACACTGAAGCTTTCTTT	CASRATQGLNTEAFF
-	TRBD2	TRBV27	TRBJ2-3	TGTGCCAGCAGCCCTGGACTAGCGGGAATCACAGATACGCAGTATTTT	CASSPGLAGITDTQYF
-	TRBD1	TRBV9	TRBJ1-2	TGTGCCAGCAGCCTCCGGACAGGGGGCAACTATGGCTACACCTTC	CASSLRTGGNYGYTF
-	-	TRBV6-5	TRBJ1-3	TGTGCCAGCACGAGCTCTGGAAACACCATATATTTT	CASTSSGNTIYF
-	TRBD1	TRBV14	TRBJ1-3	TGTGCCAGCAGTGCCCTTCCCGGGACAGGGTTCAACTCTGGAAACACCATATATTTT	CASSALPGTGFNSGNTIYF
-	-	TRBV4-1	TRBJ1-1	TGCGCCAGCAGCCATTTTTGGCCATCAGGCACTGAAGCTTTCTTT	CASSHFWPSGTEAFF
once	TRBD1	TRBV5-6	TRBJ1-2	TGTGCCAGCAGCTTCGGACAGGGTAGCTATGGCTACACCTTC	CASSFGQGSYGYTF
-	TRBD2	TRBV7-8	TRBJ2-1	TGTGCCAGCAGCTTTGTAGCGGGGGATGGCAATGAGCAGTTCTTC	CASSFVAGDGNEQFF
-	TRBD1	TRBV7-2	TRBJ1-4	TGTGCCAGCAGCTGGGGGGACAGGGAAAAACTGTTTTTT	CASSWGDREKLFF
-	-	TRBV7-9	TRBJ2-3	TGTGCCAGCAGCAACCCCTATCGGGGGAGAAGCACAGATACGCAGTATTTT	CASSNPYRGRSTDTQYF
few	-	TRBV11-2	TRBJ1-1	TGTGCCAGCAGCTTAGGTAGGAGGAACACTGAAGCTTTCTTT	CASSLGRRNTEAFF
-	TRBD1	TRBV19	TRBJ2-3	TGTGCCAGTAGTATAGCGGGCCAGGGGGTTAGCACAGATACGCAGTATTTT	CASSIAGQGVSTDTQYF
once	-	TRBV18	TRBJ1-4	TGTGCCAGCTCATCAGAATTCACTTCGGGGAAAAAACTGTTTTTT	CASSSEFTSGKKLFF
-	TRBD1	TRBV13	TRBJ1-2	TGTGCCAGCAGCTTCCCCGGGACAGGCGGCTACACCTTC	CASSFPGTGGYTF
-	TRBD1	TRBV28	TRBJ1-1	TGTGCCAGCAGTGGGGGGGGGACAGGTTACATGAACACTGAAGCTTTCTTT	CASSGGGTGYMNTEAFF
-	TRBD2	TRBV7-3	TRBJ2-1	TGTGCCAGCAGCTTAGGACTAGCGGGTTACAATGAGCAGTTCTTC	CASSLGLAGYNEQFF
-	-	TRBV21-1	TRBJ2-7	TGTGCCAGCAGCAAAAACCCCGGGACAGCCCCCTGGGAGCAGTACTTC	CASSKNPGTAPWEQYF